This T cell receptor (beta chain) was recovered during a study of regulatory T cells in long-lasting Graves disease. Findings and caveats of the study: New patients shared fewer public clonotypes (approximately 970) than persistent patients did (2,741).

The germline V and J ends were trimmed by 2 bases and 11 bases, with 18 bases remaining between them. There are 14 residues in the CDR3. Germline assignment: CDR1 MDHEN and CDR2 SYDVKM. A note on this clonotype: Its antigen is undetermined.

Time point denoted: newly diagnosed GD, antithyroid drugs for less than 3 months. PBMCs provided the RNA from which the TCR library was made. Through Arm-PCR of CDR3 regions and iRepertoire HTBI primers, TCR beta libraries were built. TCRdb ran MiXCR on the multiplex PCR reads and lists one entry per CDR3 protein. The sample has roughly 560,000 distinct CDR3 sequences, more than 10% seen once; the top ten hold 7.5% to 9%. Another study also made use of these data, one on T cells in Graves' hyperthyroidism and ophthalmopathy. That paper states: Pregnant or lactating patients were excluded, as were those with uncontrolled infection or other autoimmune disease.

The TCR originated in a woman aged 25 to 39 with Graves disease. This specimen was peripheral blood mononuclear cells (PBMCs), taken at new diagnosis, from a patient treated with antithyroid drugs. The chain is built from TRBV28 and TRBJ1-1; possible D gene TRBD1, 5 bases. The CDR3 region is CASSLDGARRGAFF. CDR3 bases: TGTGCCAGCAGTTTAGATGGGGCCCGCAGAGGGGCTTTCTTT.